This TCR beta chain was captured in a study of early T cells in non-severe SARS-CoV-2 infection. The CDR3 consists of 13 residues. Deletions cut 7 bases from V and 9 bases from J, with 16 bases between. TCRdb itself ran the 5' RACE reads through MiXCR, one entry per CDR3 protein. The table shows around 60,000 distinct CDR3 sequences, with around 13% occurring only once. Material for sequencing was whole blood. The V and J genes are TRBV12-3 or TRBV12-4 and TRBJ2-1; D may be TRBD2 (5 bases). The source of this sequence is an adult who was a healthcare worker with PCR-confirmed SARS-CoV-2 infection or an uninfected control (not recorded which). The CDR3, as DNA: TGTGCCAGCACAAAGACTCTTGGGAGTGAGCAGTTCTTC. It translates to CASTKTLGSEQFF.